A single sample gave rise to the 21 T cell receptor beta chains below, sequenced in a study of beta chain features in type 1 diabetes. Findings of the study overall: People with Type 1 diabetes carried modestly yet significantly shorter TCRB CDR3s in all four CD4+ subsets.

The sequenced template was cDNA made from the entire isolated RNA. Assay used: immunoSEQ multiplex PCR; TCRdb lists only in-frame clones, some missing. The table lists about 160,000 clones, approximately 8% of them singletons, with roughly 0.5% in the top ten. No cognate antigen is known for these TCRs. Sequenced input: central memory CD4+ T cells from blood. Receptors originate from a man between 18 and 29 years old with type 1 diabetes.

This clone appeared a few times. V gene TRBV21-1 combines with J gene TRBJ2-7; TRBD1, the D gene given by the table, was not confirmed from the DNA. TRBV21-1 is a listed pseudogene. The CDR3 is made up of 16 amino acids. Here the CDR3 DNA reads TGTGCCAGCAGCAATATTGGGACAAGACACTCCTACGAGCAGTACTTC. Translated, it gives CASSNIGTRHSYEQYF.

V gene TRBV7-2 combines with J gene TRBJ1-2, with TRBD1 matching over 7 bases. This CDR3 is 14 amino acids long. The germline V gene has CDR1 SGHTA and CDR2 FQGNSA. The V gene end was trimmed by 5 bases and the J gene end by 4 bases; junction bases not matched to a gene: 7. The CDR3 sequence: CASSRQGQIYGYTF. The CDR3 DNA sequence: TGTGCCAGCAGCCGCCAGGGACAGATCTATGGCTACACCTTC.

The chain has TRBV11-3 and TRBJ2-7, with TRBD1 matching over 8 bases. Looked up from germline, CDR1 is SGHNT and CDR2 is YENEEA. V dropped 5 bases and J dropped 3; count of bases not matched to a gene: 9. This CDR3 is built from 15 residues. CDR3 DNA: TGTGCCAGCAGCGTCTACAGGGGGGAAAGCTACGAGCAGTACTTC. Amino acids: CASSVYRGESYEQYF. The full variable domain, in which reference TRBV11-3 and TRBJ2-7 provide the parts outside the CDR3, is EAGVVQSPRYKIIEKKQPVAFWCNPISGHNTLYWYLQNLGQGPELLIRYENEEAVDDSQLPKDRFSAERLKGVDSTLKIQPAELGDSAVYLCASSVYRGESYEQYFGPGTRLTVT.

This clone was seen only a few times. The chain employs TRBV7-2 and TRBJ1-1, with D hard to call. Germline V gene lookup returns CDR1 SGHTA and CDR2 FQGNSA. Trimming left V 1 base short and J 5 bases short, with 11 bases between. The CDR3 runs to 14 residues. The CDR3 reads CASSLVGRLTEAFF. The CDR3 nucleotides read TGTGCCAGCAGCTTAGTCGGCAGGTTGACTGAAGCTTTCTTT.

This clone was counted only a few times. The chain links TRBV29-1 to TRBJ2-5; TRBD2 is a possible D gene (6 bases). Germline V gene lookup returns CDR1 SQVTM and CDR2 ANQGSEA. CDR3 size: 12 residues. The ends were cut back, 4 bases at V and 5 bases at J, with 11 bases in the middle. CDR3 loop: CSVVRGDETQYF. The CDR3 DNA reads as TGCAGCGTTGTGCGGGGAGATGAGACCCAGTACTTC.

The chain links TRBV7-2 to TRBJ2-2; tentative D call: TRBD2 (6 bases). Germline V gives CDR1 SGHTA, CDR2 FQGNSA. With 1 base removed from V and 6 bases from J, the gap between germline ends came to 12 bases. This CDR3 has 15 residues. CDR3 protein: CASSLVSRLAGELFF. CDR3 DNA sequence: TGTGCCAGCAGCTTAGTCTCACGACTAGCCGGGGAGCTGTTTTTT.

This clone was detected many times. The chain joins TRBV6-5 to TRBJ2-2; no clear D gene. The CDR3 runs 12 residues. Germline CDR1 reads MNHEY; CDR2 reads SVGAGI. With 6 bases removed from V and 6 bases from J, the gap between germline ends came to 8 bases. DNA of the CDR3: TGTGCCAGCAGGGAGATTCCCGGGGAGCTGTTTTTT. Amino acid sequence: CASREIPGELFF.

The chain employs TRBV5-6 and TRBJ2-7; D is unclear. The CDR3 is 13 amino acids. CDR1 SGHDT and CDR2 YYEEEE come from the germline V gene. The V gene lost 4 bases and the J gene lost 2 bases, with 10 bases spanning the gap. CDR3: CASSTGGTYEQYF. The CDR3 region has the DNA TGTGCCAGCAGCACCGGCGGAACCTACGAGCAGTACTTC.

This clone was recorded a few times. The CDR3 is CAWREGGGYTF. CDR3 DNA: TGTGCCTGGAGAGAGGGAGGAGGCTACACCTTC. The chain joins TRBV30 to TRBJ1-2; D gene uncertain. The CDR3 is 11 residues long. V was cut by 3 bases and J by 8 bases, with 10 bases left in between. Germline CDR1 reads GTSNPN; CDR2 reads SVGIG (reference sequence).

This chain connects TRBV11-2 to TRBJ1-5; the D gene is possibly TRBD1 (6 bases). V was cut by 0 bases and J by 1 base, with 7 bases left in between. The length of the CDR3 is 15 residues. Germline CDR1 reads SGHAT; CDR2 reads FQNNGV. DNA of the CDR3: TGTGCCAGCAGCTTAGATAGGGGGAGCAATCAGCCCCAGCATTTT. It translates to CASSLDRGSNQPQHF.

The rearrangement joins TRBV10-3 to TRBJ2-7; D remains unclear. CDR1 and CDR2 from the germline V gene are ENHRY and SYGVKD. Trimming cost V 6 bases and J 5 bases, with 11 bases left between them. There are 12 residues in the CDR3. Here the CDR3 reads CAISNLGHEQYF. The CDR3 DNA follows: TGTGCCATCAGCAACCTCGGTCACGAGCAGTACTTC.

In its sample, this clone was seen a few times. This chain links TRBV4-1 with TRBJ2-4; 8 nucleotides line up with TRBD2. CDR3 size: 19 residues. V trimming: 1 base; J trimming: 5 bases; junction bases outside the gene matches: 16. The germline gives CDR1 MGHRA, CDR2 YSYEKL. This CDR3 is CASSQVVVAGFSTENIQYF. The CDR3 DNA reads as TGCGCCAGCAGCCAAGTGGTGGTAGCGGGGTTTAGTACCGAAAACATTCAGTACTTC.

The chain is built from TRBV29-1 and TRBJ2-3; tentatively, D is TRBD1 (6 bases). The CDR3 extends over 12 amino acids. Germline V lookup: CDR1 SQVTM, CDR2 ANQGSEA. Trimming cost V 6 bases and J 0 bases, with 7 bases left between them. The CDR3 bases are TGCAGCGTGGGGGCTAGCACAGATACGCAGTATTTT. It codes for CSVGASTDTQYF.

This clone has just a few counts. The chain couples TRBV18 to TRBJ2-7; possible D gene TRBD2, 6 bases. Per germline, CDR1 KGHSH and CDR2 LQKENI. V was clipped by 3 bases and J by 5 bases, with 20 bases between them. CDR3 length equals 16 residues. The CDR3 loop reads CASSPATGGGGDEQYF. The CDR3 DNA follows: TGTGCCAGCTCACCGGCCACAGGTGGAGGCGGGGACGAGCAGTACTTC.

This clone has more than one count but fewer than ten. Here the CDR3 reads CAEDGGRDTGELFF. The CDR3 region has the DNA TGTGCCGAGGACGGGGGGCGCGACACCGGGGAGCTGTTTTTT. This sequence joins TRBV7-9 and TRBJ2-2; D perhaps matches TRBD2 (7 bases). Germline V gene data show CDR1 as SEHNR and CDR2 as FQNEAQ (reference sequence). V gave up 11 bases and J gave up 3 bases, with 16 bases separating them. The CDR3 length is 14 residues.

Concerning this clone: The sample has other DNA sequences that encode this CDR3 too. V is TRBV7-2 and J is TRBJ2-5; 8 bases fit TRBD2. The CDR3 length is 14 residues. Germline V lookup: CDR1 SGHTA, CDR2 FQGNSA. Trimming took 5 bases from V and 1 from J; bases not matched to a gene: 3. CDR3 sequence reads: CASSPGLAQETQYF. Written as DNA, the CDR3 is TGTGCCAGCAGCCCCGGACTAGCCCAAGAGACCCAGTACTTC.

This chain's CDR3 is CASSQDRWSGTQYF. CDR3 DNA sequence: TGCGCCAGCAGCCAAGATCGATGGTCGGGGACCCAGTACTTC. The chain links TRBV4-3 to TRBJ2-5; no clear D gene. From germline, CDR1 is LGHNA and CDR2 YSLEER. V lost 0 bases and J lost 7, with 12 bases in between. The CDR3 extends over 14 amino acids.

This chain links TRBV7-9 with TRBJ2-1; tentatively, D is TRBD2 (5 bases). The germline V gene has CDR1 SEHNR and CDR2 FQNEAQ (reference sequence). Trimming cost V 5 bases and J 10 bases, with 18 bases left between them. The CDR3 spans 14 residues. Here the CDR3 DNA reads TGTGCCAGCAGCACCCGACGGGATTATTTAGAGCAGTTCTTC. Translation gives CASSTRRDYLEQFF.

The table lists this clone with a few counts. This rearrangement joins TRBV28 to TRBJ1-3; D unresolved. V was trimmed by 7 bases and J by 0 bases, leaving 7 bases between them. Germline V gives CDR1 MDHEN, CDR2 SYDVKM. The CDR3 sequence is 13 residues long. This chain's CDR3 is CASMAFSGNTIYF. DNA of the CDR3: TGTGCCAGCATGGCATTCTCTGGAAACACCATATATTTT.

This clone was counted only a few times. The chain's CDR3 is CASSLDGQGVGYTF. The CDR3 nucleotides are TGTGCCAGCAGCTTAGATGGGCAGGGTGTCGGCTACACCTTC. V gene TRBV11-2 combines with J gene TRBJ1-2; a possible D gene is TRBD1 (5 bases). Trimming removed 0 bases at V and 8 bases at J, with 13 bases between. The CDR3 length is 14 residues. CDR1 is SGHAT, CDR2 FQNNGV, per germline.

This clone was counted only a few times. V is TRBV29-1 and J is TRBJ2-7; D remains ambiguous. Germline CDR1 SQVTM, CDR2 ANQGSEA. The CDR3 is 12 amino acids. Trimming took off 4 bases at V and 6 bases at J, with 13 bases between the two ends. The CDR3 bases are TGCAGCGTTGGCTACGATCCGCCCGAGCAGTACTTC. Translating it yields CSVGYDPPEQYF.